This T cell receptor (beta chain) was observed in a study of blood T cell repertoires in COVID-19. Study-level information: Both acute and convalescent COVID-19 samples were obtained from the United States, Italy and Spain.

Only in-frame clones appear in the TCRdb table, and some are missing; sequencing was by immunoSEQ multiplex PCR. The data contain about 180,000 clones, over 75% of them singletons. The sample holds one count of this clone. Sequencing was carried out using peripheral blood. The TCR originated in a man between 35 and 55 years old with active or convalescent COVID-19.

The CDR3 sequence is CASSLADSGGAYEQYF. The CDR3 DNA reads as TGTGCCAGCAGCTTAGCGGATAGCGGGGGGGCCTACGAGCAGTACTTC. This chain connects TRBV7-2 to TRBJ2-7, with 11 nucleotides matching TRBD2. Germline loops: CDR1 SGHTA, CDR2 FQGNSA. J was trimmed by 2 bases and V by 0 bases; bases with no gene match: 3. This CDR3 is built from 16 residues.